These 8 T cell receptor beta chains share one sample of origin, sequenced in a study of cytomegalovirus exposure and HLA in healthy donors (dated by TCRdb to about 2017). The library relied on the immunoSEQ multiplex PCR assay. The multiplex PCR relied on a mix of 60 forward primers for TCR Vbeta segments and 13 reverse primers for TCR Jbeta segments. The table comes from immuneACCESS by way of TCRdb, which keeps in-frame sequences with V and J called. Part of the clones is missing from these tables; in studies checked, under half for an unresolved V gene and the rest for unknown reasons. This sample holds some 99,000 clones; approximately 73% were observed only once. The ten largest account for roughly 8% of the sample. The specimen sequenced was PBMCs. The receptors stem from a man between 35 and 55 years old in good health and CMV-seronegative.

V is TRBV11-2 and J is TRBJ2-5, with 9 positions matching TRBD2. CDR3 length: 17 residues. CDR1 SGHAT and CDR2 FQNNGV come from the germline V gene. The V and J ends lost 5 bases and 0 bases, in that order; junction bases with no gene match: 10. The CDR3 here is CASSPIAGAGYQETQYF. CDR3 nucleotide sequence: TGTGCCAGCAGCCCTATAGCGGGGGCCGGGTACCAAGAGACCCAGTACTTC. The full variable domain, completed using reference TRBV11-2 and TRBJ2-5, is EAGVAQSPRYKIIEKRQSVAFWCNPISGHATLYWYQQILGQGPKLLIQFQNNGVVDDSQLPKDRFSAERLKGVDSTLKIQPAKLEDSAVYLCASSPIAGAGYQETQYFGPGTRLLVL.

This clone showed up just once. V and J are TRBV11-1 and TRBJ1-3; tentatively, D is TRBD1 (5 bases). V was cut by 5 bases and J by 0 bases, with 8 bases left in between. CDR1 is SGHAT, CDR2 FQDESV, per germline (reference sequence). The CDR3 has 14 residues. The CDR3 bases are TGTGCCAGCAGCCCGACAGTCTCTGGAAACACCATATATTTT. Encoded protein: CASSPTVSGNTIYF.

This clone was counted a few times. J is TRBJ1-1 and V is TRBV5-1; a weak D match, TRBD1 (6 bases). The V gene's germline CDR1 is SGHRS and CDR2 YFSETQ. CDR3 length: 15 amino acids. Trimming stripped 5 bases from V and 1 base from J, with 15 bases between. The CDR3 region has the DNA TGCGCCAGCAGGGGGCCCGGACAGACGAACACTGAAGCTTTCTTT. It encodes CASRGPGQTNTEAFF.

CDR3 region: CASSIRGTGELFF. CDR3 sequence (DNA): TGTGCCAGTAGTATCCGGGGCACCGGGGAGCTGTTTTTT. The V gene is TRBV19, the J gene TRBJ2-2, with TRBD2 as a possible D gene (5 bases). The CDR3 length is 13 residues. With 3 bases removed from V and 4 bases from J, the gap between germline ends came to 6 bases. Germline-derived CDR1 and CDR2 are LNHDA and SQIVND (reference sequence).

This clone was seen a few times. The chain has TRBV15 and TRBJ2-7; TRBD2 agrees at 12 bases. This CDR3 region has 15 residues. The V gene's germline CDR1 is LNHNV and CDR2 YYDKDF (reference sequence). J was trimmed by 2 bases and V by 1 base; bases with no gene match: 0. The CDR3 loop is CATSRASGGAYEQYF. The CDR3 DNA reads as TGTGCCACCAGCAGAGCTAGCGGGGGGGCCTACGAGCAGTACTTC.

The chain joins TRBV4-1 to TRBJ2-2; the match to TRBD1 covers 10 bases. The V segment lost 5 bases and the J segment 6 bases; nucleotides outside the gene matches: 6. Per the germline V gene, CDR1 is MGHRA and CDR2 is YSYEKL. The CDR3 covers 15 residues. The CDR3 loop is CASSWDRGRSGELFF. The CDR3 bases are TGCGCCAGCAGCTGGGACAGGGGACGCTCCGGGGAGCTGTTTTTT.

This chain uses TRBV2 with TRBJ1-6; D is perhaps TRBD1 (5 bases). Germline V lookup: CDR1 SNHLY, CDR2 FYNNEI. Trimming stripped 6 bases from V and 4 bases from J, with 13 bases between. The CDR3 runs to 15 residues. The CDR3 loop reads CASRPRDFYNSPLHF. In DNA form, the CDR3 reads TGTGCCAGCAGACCCAGGGATTTTTATAATTCACCCCTCCACTTT.

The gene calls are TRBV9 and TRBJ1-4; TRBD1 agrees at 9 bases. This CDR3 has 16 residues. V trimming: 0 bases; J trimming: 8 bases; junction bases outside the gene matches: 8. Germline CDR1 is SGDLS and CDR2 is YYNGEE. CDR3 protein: CASSVGDRAGGEKLFF. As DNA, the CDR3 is TGTGCCAGCAGCGTAGGGGACAGGGCAGGTGGGGAAAAACTGTTTTTT.